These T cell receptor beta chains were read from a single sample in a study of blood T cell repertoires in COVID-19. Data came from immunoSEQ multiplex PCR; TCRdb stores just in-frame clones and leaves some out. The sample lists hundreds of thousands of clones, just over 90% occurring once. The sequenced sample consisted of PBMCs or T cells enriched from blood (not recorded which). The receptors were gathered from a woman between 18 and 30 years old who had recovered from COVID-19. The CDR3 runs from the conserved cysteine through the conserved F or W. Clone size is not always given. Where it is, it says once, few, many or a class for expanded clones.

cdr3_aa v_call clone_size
CASSQVAGPSSGNTIYF TRBV4-2 -
CASSPTSPSTDTQYF TRBV18 -
CASSSGQKQPQHF TRBV7-9 -
CASSSPSDGETQYF TRBV11-3 few
CASSRQGAITEAFF TRBV5-4 -
CASRGAGYGYTF TRBV28 -
CASSLLRDRMNTEAFF TRBV28 -
CASSIWTSGDTQYF TRBV5-8 -
CASVEGLNGYTF TRBV12-3/TRBV12-4 -
CASMTENTDTQYF TRBV6-7 -
CASSPGQLQVDEKLFF TRBV5-1 -
CASSREGGYGYTF TRBV11-2 few
CATYTWGGGTEAFF TRBV19 -
CASSVVTWGGRHSHQPQHF TRBV9 -
CASSVGAGEGSPLHF TRBV9 -
CASSPRTSGINNEQFF TRBV5-6 -
CASSPFTGVTNTEAFF TRBV18 -
CASSLTGNTGELFF TRBV5-5 -
CASSGLTYYEQYF TRBV12-3/TRBV12-4 -
CASSGGLGQPQHF TRBV10-2 -
CASSPPGGDSPLHF TRBV3-1/TRBV3-2 -
CASSSTGQGYETQYF TRBV7-7 -
CASSVFSGADGVGELFF TRBV9 -